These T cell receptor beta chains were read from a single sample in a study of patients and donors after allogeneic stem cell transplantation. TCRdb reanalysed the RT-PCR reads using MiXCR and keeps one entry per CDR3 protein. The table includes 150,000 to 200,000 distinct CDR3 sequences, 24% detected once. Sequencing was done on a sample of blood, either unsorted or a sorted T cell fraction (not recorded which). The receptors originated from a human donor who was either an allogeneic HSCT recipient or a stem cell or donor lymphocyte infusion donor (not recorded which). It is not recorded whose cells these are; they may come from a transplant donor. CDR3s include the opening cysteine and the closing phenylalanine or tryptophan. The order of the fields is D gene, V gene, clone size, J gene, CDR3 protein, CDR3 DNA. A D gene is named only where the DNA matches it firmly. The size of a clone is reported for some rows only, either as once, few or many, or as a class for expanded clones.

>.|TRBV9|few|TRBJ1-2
CASSETFRPYGYTF
TGTGCCAGCAGCGAGACGTTTCGACCCTATGGCTACACCTTC
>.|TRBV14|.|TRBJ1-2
CASSQDASYGYTF
TGTGCCAGCAGCCAAGATGCTTCCTATGGCTACACCTTC
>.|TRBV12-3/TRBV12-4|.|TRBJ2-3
CASSSDPLPQYF
TGTGCCAGCAGCTCAGACCCCCTTCCGCAGTATTTT
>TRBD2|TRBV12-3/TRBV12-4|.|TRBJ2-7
CASSTRLARAYEQYF
TGTGCCAGCAGTACAAGACTAGCGCGGGCGTACGAGCAGTACTTC
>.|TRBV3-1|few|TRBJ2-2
CASSDTTTGELFF
TGTGCCAGCAGCGATACAACAACCGGGGAGCTGTTTTTT
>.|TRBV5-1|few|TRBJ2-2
CASSLEDIANTGELFF
TGCGCCAGCAGCTTGGAGGACATCGCCAACACCGGGGAGCTGTTTTTT
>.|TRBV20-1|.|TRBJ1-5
CSARDLSGNSNQPQHF
TGCAGTGCTAGAGATCTCAGCGGTAATAGCAATCAGCCCCAGCATTTT
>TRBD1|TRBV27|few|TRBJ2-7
CASSPGTGYEQYF
TGTGCCAGCAGTCCCGGGACAGGCTACGAGCAGTACTTC
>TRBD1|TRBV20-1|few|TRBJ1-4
CSAKDREGEKLFF
TGCAGTGCAAAGGACAGGGAAGGCGAAAAACTGTTTTTT
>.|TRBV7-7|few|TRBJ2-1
CASSLGRTTYNEQFF
TGTGCTAGCAGCTTAGGACGGACCACCTACAATGAGCAGTTCTTC
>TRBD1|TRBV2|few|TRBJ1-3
CASSSGTGNGNTIYF
TGTGCCAGCAGTAGCGGGACAGGGAATGGAAACACCATATATTTT
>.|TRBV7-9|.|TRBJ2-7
CASSPILRARVYEQYF
TGTGCCAGCAGCCCTATTCTCAGGGCAAGGGTCTACGAGCAGTACTTC
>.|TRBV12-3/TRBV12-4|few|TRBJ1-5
CASSSTFWLQPQHF
TGTGCCAGCAGTTCAACATTCTGGCTCCAGCCCCAGCATTTT
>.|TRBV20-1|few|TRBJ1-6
CSASIGGGNSPLHF
TGCAGTGCTAGTATTGGGGGTGGGAATTCACCCCTCCACTTT
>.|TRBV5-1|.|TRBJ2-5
CASSVGDQLRRETQYF
TGCGCCAGCAGCGTAGGGGACCAACTAAGGAGAGAGACCCAGTACTTC
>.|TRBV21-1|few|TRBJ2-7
CASKSIHSPGPGDYEQYF
TGTGCCAGCAAGTCGATACATTCGCCGGGTCCAGGGGACTACGAGCAGTACTTC
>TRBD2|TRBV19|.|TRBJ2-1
CASSWGGVPNEQFF
TGTGCCAGTAGTTGGGGGGGAGTCCCCAATGAGCAGTTCTTC
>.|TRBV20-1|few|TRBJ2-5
CSARSTQETQYF
TGCAGTGCTAGGAGTACTCAAGAGACCCAGTACTTC
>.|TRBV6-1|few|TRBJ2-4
CASSELRSAKNIQYF
TGTGCCAGCAGTGAACTTAGATCCGCCAAAAACATTCAGTACTTC
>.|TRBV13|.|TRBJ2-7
CASSLKDYEQYF
TGTGCCAGCAGCTTAAAAGACTACGAGCAGTACTTC
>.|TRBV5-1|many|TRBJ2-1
CASSSDFYNEQFF
TGCGCCAGCAGCTCCGACTTTTACAATGAGCAGTTCTTC
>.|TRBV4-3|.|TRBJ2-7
CASSPDLPGSYEQYF
TGCGCCAGCAGTCCCGACCTACCCGGCTCCTACGAGCAGTACTTC
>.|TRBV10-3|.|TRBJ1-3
CAISEGGPGNTIYF
TGTGCCATCAGTGAGGGGGGTCCTGGAAACACCATATATTTT
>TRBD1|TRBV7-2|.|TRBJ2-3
CASSSPGQVADTQYF
TGTGCCAGCAGCTCGCCGGGACAGGTGGCAGATACGCAGTATTTT
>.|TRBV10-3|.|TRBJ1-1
CAIRGDPRALDTEAFF
TGTGCCATCAGGGGGGATCCTAGGGCACTTGACACTGAAGCTTTCTTT
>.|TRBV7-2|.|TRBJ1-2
CASSLALNAYGYTF
TGTGCCAGCAGCTTAGCGCTCAATGCCTATGGCTACACCTTC
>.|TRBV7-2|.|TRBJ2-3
CASSEQGWDTQYF
TGTGCCAGCAGCGAACAAGGGTGGGATACGCAGTATTTT
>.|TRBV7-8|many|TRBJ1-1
CASSLGGGSTEAFF
TGTGCCAGCAGCCTAGGAGGGGGAAGCACTGAAGCTTTCTTT
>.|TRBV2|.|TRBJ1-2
CASQNRVYDYGYTF
TGTGCCAGCCAAAACAGGGTATACGACTATGGCTACACCTTC
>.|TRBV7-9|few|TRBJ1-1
CASSLPGPKNTEAFF
TGTGCCAGCAGCCTACCGGGACCGAAGAACACTGAAGCTTTCTTT
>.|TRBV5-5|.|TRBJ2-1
CASSLSGSFNEQFF
TGTGCCAGCAGCTTGTCTGGGAGCTTCAATGAGCAGTTCTTC
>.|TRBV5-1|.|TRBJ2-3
CASSLLTTSTDTQYF
TGCGCCAGCAGCTTGTTGACAACTAGCACAGATACGCAGTATTTT
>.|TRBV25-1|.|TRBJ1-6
CASSEPTGNSPLHF
TGTGCCAGCAGTGAACCTACAGGGAATTCACCCCTCCACTTT
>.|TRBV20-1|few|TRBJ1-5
CSASNPGTPINQPQHF
TGCAGTGCCAGCAACCCCGGGACACCTATCAATCAGCCCCAGCATTTT
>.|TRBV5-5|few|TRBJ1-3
CASSFHPTYPIYF
TGTGCCAGCAGCTTTCACCCGACTTACCCCATATATTTT
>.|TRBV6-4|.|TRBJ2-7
CASRPGHSKQYF
TGTGCCAGCAGACCGGGACACTCGAAGCAGTACTTC
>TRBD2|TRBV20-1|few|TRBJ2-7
CSARATIRDSGNGEQYF
TGCAGTGCTAGAGCTACGATCAGGGATAGCGGGAATGGCGAGCAGTACTTC
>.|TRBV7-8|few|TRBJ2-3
CASSYGAGGSTDTQYF
TGTGCCAGCAGCTACGGGGCGGGCGGATCCACAGATACGCAGTATTTT
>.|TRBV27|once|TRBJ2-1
CASSLISIDEQFF
TGTGCCAGCAGTTTGATTAGCATCGATGAGCAGTTCTTC
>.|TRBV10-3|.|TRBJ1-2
CAINDQGSYGYTF
TGTGCCATCAACGACCAGGGAAGCTATGGCTACACCTTC
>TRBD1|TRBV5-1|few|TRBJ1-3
CASSLTGEGGNTIYF
TGCGCCAGCAGCCTTACAGGGGAGGGAGGAAACACCATATATTTT
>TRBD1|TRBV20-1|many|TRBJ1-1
CSAWETVTGRKAFF
TGCAGTGCTTGGGAGACGGTGACAGGGAGAAAAGCTTTCTTT
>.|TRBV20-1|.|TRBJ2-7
CSARAGTGGLGEQYF
TGCAGTGCTAGAGCCGGGACGGGTGGTTTAGGCGAGCAGTACTTC
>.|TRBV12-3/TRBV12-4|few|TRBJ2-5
CASSFLGTLQETQYF
TGTGCCAGCAGTTTTTTGGGGACACTCCAAGAGACCCAGTACTTC
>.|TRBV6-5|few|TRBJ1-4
CASSYAGVGEKLFF
TGTGCCAGCAGTTACGCGGGGGTTGGGGAAAAACTGTTTTTT
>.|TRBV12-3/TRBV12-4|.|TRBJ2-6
CASSGNSGANVLTF
TGTGCCAGCAGCGGGAACTCTGGGGCCAACGTCCTGACTTTC
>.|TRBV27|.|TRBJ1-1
CASSLRGLYTEAFF
TGTGCCAGCAGTTTGCGGGGCTTATACACTGAAGCTTTCTTT
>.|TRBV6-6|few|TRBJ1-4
CASRTGVNEKLFF
TGTGCCAGCAGGACAGGCGTGAATGAAAAACTGTTTTTT
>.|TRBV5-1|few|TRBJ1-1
CASSLAVARGNTEAFF
TGCGCCAGCAGCTTGGCCGTCGCCAGGGGGAACACTGAAGCTTTCTTT
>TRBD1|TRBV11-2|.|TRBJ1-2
CASGQGAQGYGYTF
TGTGCCAGCGGACAGGGGGCGCAGGGCTATGGCTACACCTTC
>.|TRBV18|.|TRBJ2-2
CASSPSYTGELFF
TGTGCCAGCTCACCAAGTTACACCGGGGAGCTGTTTTTT
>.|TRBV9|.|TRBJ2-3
CASSVVGDTQYF
TGTGCCAGCAGCGTAGTAGGAGATACGCAGTATTTT
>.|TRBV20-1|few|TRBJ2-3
CSPGLDTQYF
TGCAGTCCCGGGTTAGATACGCAGTATTTT
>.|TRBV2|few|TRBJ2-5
CASRSDNGETQYF
TGTGCCAGCAGGTCCGACAATGGGGAGACCCAGTACTTC
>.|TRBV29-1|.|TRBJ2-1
CSVGPGGLYNEQFF
TGCAGCGTTGGCCCGGGGGGCTTGTACAATGAGCAGTTCTTC
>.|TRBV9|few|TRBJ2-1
CASSVVGPLGGERTYNEQFF
TGTGCCAGCAGCGTAGTAGGACCCTTAGGGGGAGAACGGACCTACAATGAGCAGTTCTTC
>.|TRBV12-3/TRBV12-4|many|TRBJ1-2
CASRDRNYGYTF
TGTGCCAGCAGAGACAGGAACTATGGCTACACCTTC
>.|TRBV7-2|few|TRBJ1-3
CASSPFLWNTIYF
TGTGCCAGCAGCCCCTTTCTCTGGAACACCATATATTTT
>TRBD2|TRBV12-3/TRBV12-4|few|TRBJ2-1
CASSSLAGESYNEQFF
TGTGCCAGCAGTTCCCTAGCGGGTGAATCCTACAATGAGCAGTTCTTC
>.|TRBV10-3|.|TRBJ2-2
CAIRNTGELFF
TGTGCCATCAGAAACACCGGGGAGCTGTTTTTT